The next 30 T cell receptor beta chains were all read from a single sample in a study of draining lymph node invasion in breast cancer (dated by TCRdb to the early 2020s). Library prep was done by bulk RNA-seq. Data came from an Illumina HiSeq 2500. Using fastp at Q25 and MiXCR, TCRdb reprocessed the public reads and kept productive beta chains. Rows matching on CDR3 protein sequence are summarized as one entry with the most common DNA and genes. Present in this sample are 2,000 to 2,500 distinct CDR3 sequences, about 85% of which were seen just once. The ten largest clones represent roughly 1.6% of the sample. Memory conventional CD4 T cells were sorted as CD4+ CD45RA- CD25- cells. The sample taken for sequencing was sorted memory CD4+ effector T cells from a lymph node. The cell subset or site label here, explained by the study, means: CD45RA-negative sorted CD4+ T cells (memory Tconv or effector/memory Treg). Receptor source: a female donor with luminal breast cancer.

The V and J genes are TRBV7-2 and TRBJ1-4; D not certain. CDR1 and CDR2 from the germline V gene are SGHTA and FQGNSA. CDR3 length: 13 residues. The germline V and J ends were trimmed by 5 bases and 8 bases, with 12 bases remaining between them. CDR3 DNA: TGTGCCAGCAGCGCCACTTCGGGAGAAAAACTGTTTTTT. This codes for CASSATSGEKLFF.

The chain joins TRBV7-8 to TRBJ1-6; TRBD1 agrees at 7 bases. Looked up from germline, CDR1 is SGHVS and CDR2 is FQNEAQ. J lost 9 bases, V lost 5 bases, and 19 bases had no gene match. This CDR3 has 18 amino acids. CDR3 sequence (DNA): TGTGCCAGCAGCCTAAAGGGATTGACAGGGCAGAGCTCTTCACCCCTCCACTTT. This encodes CASSLKGLTGQSSSPLHF.

Only a few counts were recorded for this clonotype. J is TRBJ2-5 and V is TRBV9; no firm D call. The CDR3 is 16 residues long. CDR1 is SGDLS, CDR2 YYNGEE, per germline. The germline V and J ends were trimmed by 0 bases and 2 bases, with 14 bases remaining between them. The CDR3 sequence is CASSVGGIRGQETQYF. CDR3 coding DNA: TGTGCCAGCAGCGTAGGCGGCATCCGTGGACAAGAGACCCAGTACTTC.

The rearrangement links TRBV10-3 to TRBJ2-2; 8 nucleotides line up with TRBD2. The CDR3 consists of 13 residues. The junction had 5 bases not matched to a gene; V was cut back by 10 bases and J by 4 bases. Germline CDR1 ENHRY, CDR2 SYGVKD. CDR3 in DNA: TGTGCCAACCAGCGGGGGTCCACCGGGGAGCTGTTTTTT. Its translation is CANQRGSTGELFF.

V is TRBV27 and J is TRBJ1-5; D is uncertain. Trimming left V 2 bases short and J 11 bases short, with 16 bases between. There are 14 residues in the CDR3. The germline V gene has CDR1 MNHEY and CDR2 SMNVEV (reference sequence). The CDR3 loop is CASSLRRQTATQHF. The CDR3 bases are TGTGCCAGCAGTTTAAGGCGGCAGACGGCGACCCAGCATTTT.

The chain is built from TRBV7-2 and TRBJ1-1, with D possibly TRBD1 on 5 matching bases. The CDR3 is made up of 16 amino acids. Trimming left V 2 bases short and J 4 bases short, with 17 bases between. CDR1 is SGHTA, CDR2 FQGNSA, per germline. The CDR3 coding sequence is TGTGCCAGCAGCTTATTCGGGGGTGAGGTTTCCACTGAAGCTTTCTTT. Protein: CASSLFGGEVSTEAFF.

V is TRBV3-1 and J is TRBJ2-1, with D possibly being TRBD2 (6 bases). Germline CDR1 LGHDT, CDR2 YNNKEL (reference sequence). This CDR3 is built from 16 residues. The germline V and J ends were trimmed by 0 bases and 2 bases, with 11 bases remaining between them. CDR3 sequence (DNA): TGTGCCAGCAGCCAAGATCCCGGGGGACCCTACAATGAGCAGTTCTTC. Residues: CASSQDPGGPYNEQFF.

The chain carries TRBV7-2 and TRBJ2-7, with D unclear. The CDR3 has 15 amino acids. The germline V gene encodes CDR1 SGHTA and CDR2 FQGNSA. With 1 base removed from V and 5 bases from J, the gap between germline ends came to 15 bases. CDR3 in amino acids: CASSLDMAPQNEQYV. The CDR3 region has the DNA TGTGCCAGCAGCTTAGATATGGCGCCACAAAACGAGCAGTACGTC.

As regards this clonotype: An end of the junction does not agree with germline; a read error may underlie this. This sequence joins TRBV7-3 and TRBJ2-2; D not resolved. The V gene's germline CDR1 is SGHTA and CDR2 FQGTGA. This CDR3 is 14 amino acids long. CDR3 nucleotide sequence: TGTGCCAGAAGCTTAACCCGGGACACCGGGGAGCTGTTTTTT. This encodes CARSLTRDTGELFF.

This clonotype was found once. The rearrangement links TRBV7-7 to TRBJ2-2; D gene ambiguous. Germline CDR1 SSHAT, CDR2 FNYEAQ (reference sequence). The CDR3 length is 14 residues. The V end lost 4 bases, the J end lost 5 bases, and 11 bases lay between the germline ends. The CDR3 reads CASSSNLGTGELFF. CDR3 bases: TGTGCCAGCAGCTCCAATCTGGGGACCGGGGAGCTGTTTTTT. The variable domain in full, completed from reference TRBV7-7 and TRBJ2-2, reads GAGVSQSPRYKVTKRGQDVTLRCDPISSHATLYWYQQALGQGPEFLTYFNYEAQPDKSGLPSDRFSAERPEGSISTLTIQRTEQRDSAMYRCASSSNLGTGELFFGEGSRLTVL.

This chain joins TRBV15 and TRBJ2-2; D is uncertain. CDR1 is LNHNV and CDR2 is YYDKDF in the germline V gene (reference sequence). Trimming shortened V by 0 bases and J by 5 bases, and 13 bases separated the two germline ends. The CDR3 length is 16 residues. The CDR3 loop reads CATSRDSKGLTGELFF. DNA for the CDR3: TGTGCCACCAGCAGAGATAGTAAAGGATTGACCGGGGAGCTGTTTTTT.

The chain links TRBV9 to TRBJ2-3; a possible D gene is TRBD2 (6 bases). This CDR3 contains 15 residues. Per the germline V gene, CDR1 is SGDLS and CDR2 is YYNGEE. Trimming took 4 bases from V and 4 from J, leaving 16 bases between them. DNA of the CDR3: TGTGCCAGCAGCCCAAGCGGGCTAGCCGCAGATACGCAGTATTTT. Encoded protein: CASSPSGLAADTQYF.

This clonotype was found once. CDR3 sequence (DNA): TGTGCCAGCAGCCCCGCCAGGCGGGAGGATGAGCAGTTCTTC. Its translation is CASSPARREDEQFF. This chain uses TRBV3-1 with TRBJ2-1; 8 positions agree with TRBD2. CDR3 length: 14 residues. V was pared by 4 bases and J by 8 bases, with 7 bases of the junction left unmatched. From germline, CDR1 is LGHDT and CDR2 YNNKEL (reference sequence).

This rearrangement joins TRBV6-1 to TRBJ1-5; D gene ambiguous. The CDR3 is 18 amino acids. Germline V lookup: CDR1 MNHNS, CDR2 SASEGT. V lost 5 bases and J 3 bases, leaving 23 bases between the germline ends. The CDR3 here is CASSQGWRAIGHNQPQHF. CDR3 nucleotide sequence: TGTGCCAGCAGTCAAGGCTGGAGGGCCATCGGGCACAATCAGCCCCAGCATTTT.

Only one count was recorded for this clonotype. The chain uses TRBV20-1 and TRBJ2-4; D gene unclear. The CDR3 totals 13 residues. V dropped 6 bases and J dropped 0 bases, with 9 bases sitting between them. Germline CDR1 is DFQATT and CDR2 is SNEGSKA (reference sequence). The CDR3 DNA reads as TGCAGTGCCCCCAGGATAGCCAAAAACATTCAGTACTTC. Protein: CSAPRIAKNIQYF.

This chain links TRBV6-1 with TRBJ2-1; either TRBD1 or TRBD2 may supply D (5 bases each). The length of the CDR3 is 14 residues. Trimming pared 7 bases from V and 6 bases from J, leaving 16 bases between. CDR1 and CDR2 (germline): MNHNS, SASEGT. The CDR3 loop reads CASKVGVLGNEQFF. CDR3 bases: TGTGCCAGCAAGGTGGGGGTGCTAGGCAATGAGCAGTTCTTC.

This chain connects TRBV20-1 to TRBJ1-5; tentatively, D is TRBD1 (6 bases). CDR3 length: 14 residues. CDR1 and CDR2 from the germline V gene are DFQATT and SNEGSKA (reference sequence). Trimming pared 3 bases from V and 4 bases from J, leaving 13 bases between. CDR3 protein: CSASQTRGNQPQHF. CDR3 in DNA: TGCAGTGCTAGCCAGACCAGGGGTAATCAGCCCCAGCATTTT.

The rearrangement links TRBV5-1 to TRBJ2-3; 15 bases agree with TRBD2. CDR1 is SGHRS and CDR2 is YFSETQ in the germline V gene. CDR3 length: 18 residues. V gave up 4 bases and J gave up 6 bases; unmatched junction bases: 12. CDR3 sequence: CASSAGTSGGRGADTQYF. DNA for the CDR3: TGCGCCAGCAGCGCCGGGACTAGCGGGGGGCGGGGAGCGGATACGCAGTATTTT.

This rearrangement joins TRBV14 to TRBJ1-4; D remains ambiguous. Trimming left V 2 bases short and J 8 bases short, with 9 bases between. Germline values: CDR1 SGHDN, CDR2 FVKESK. This CDR3 spans 13 amino acids. The CDR3 nucleotides read TGTGCCAGCAGCCAATCTCGGGCAGAAAAACTGTTTTTT. Translated: CASSQSRAEKLFF.

This chain connects TRBV20-1 to TRBJ1-1, with D possibly being TRBD1 (5 bases). The CDR3 has 15 residues. Germline values: CDR1 DFQATT, CDR2 SNEGSKA (reference sequence). Between the trimmed V and J ends, which lost 2 bases and 4 bases, there was a span of 17 bases. This CDR3 is CSARLAGARGTEAFF. The CDR3 DNA is TGCAGTGCTAGACTTGCCGGGGCGCGGGGCACTGAAGCTTTCTTT.

Only a few counts were recorded for this clonotype. The chain combines TRBV5-4 with TRBJ1-4; a possible D gene is TRBD1 (6 bases). CDR1 is SGHNT, CDR2 YYREEE, per germline (reference sequence). V shed 2 bases and J shed 8 bases, with 13 bases lying between them. The CDR3 has 14 amino acids. Here the CDR3 reads CASSFRGADEKLFF. The DNA of the CDR3 is TGTGCCAGCAGCTTCAGGGGAGCGGACGAAAAACTGTTTTTT.

This clonotype was counted once. The CDR3 reads CASSPDRAAYGYTF. For the CDR3, the DNA is TGTGCCAGCTCACCAGACAGGGCTGCCTATGGCTACACCTTC. The chain is built from TRBV18 and TRBJ1-2, with 7 bases identical to TRBD1. This CDR3 has 14 residues. CDR1 is KGHSH and CDR2 is LQKENI in the germline V gene. Losses at the gene ends were 2 bases for V and 4 bases for J; bases not matched to a gene: 4.

The chain employs TRBV6-5 and TRBJ2-3; D is perhaps TRBD2 (5 bases). This CDR3 is built from 16 residues. V was clipped by 5 bases and J by 0 bases, with 15 bases between them. CDR1 and CDR2 from the germline V gene are MNHEY and SVGAGI. CDR3 in amino acids: CASSDDWRTSTDTQYF. The CDR3 bases are TGTGCCAGCAGTGACGATTGGAGGACTAGCACAGATACGCAGTATTTT.

J is TRBJ2-3 and V is TRBV5-1; D possibly corresponds to TRBD2 (5 bases). CDR1 is SGHRS, CDR2 YFSETQ, per germline. V lost 1 base and J 5 bases, leaving 11 bases between the germline ends. The CDR3 has 14 residues. The CDR3: CASSLIQGGDTQYF. The CDR3 coding sequence is TGCGCCAGCAGCTTGATCCAAGGAGGAGATACGCAGTATTTT.

The J gene is TRBJ2-1, the V gene TRBV5-5; D may match TRBD1 or TRBD2 (5 bases each). The CDR3 extends over 15 amino acids. Per the germline V gene, CDR1 is SGHKS and CDR2 is YYEKEE (reference sequence). The V and J ends lost 4 bases and 3 bases respectively, with 14 bases between them. DNA of the CDR3: TGTGCCAGCAGCCGAGCGGACACGAACTACAATGAGCAGTTCTTC. Translation gives CASSRADTNYNEQFF.

This clonotype was seen a handful of times. The rearrangement uses TRBV4-2 and TRBJ1-2, with D uncertain. The CDR3 runs 15 residues. The germline V gene encodes CDR1 LGHNA and CDR2 YNFKEQ. V gave up 3 bases and J gave up 3 bases, with 14 bases separating them. CDR3 sequence (DNA): TGTGCCAGCAGCCAGCCAGAGGAGGGCTACTATGGCTACACCTTC. Its protein is CASSQPEEGYYGYTF.

This chain links TRBV13 with TRBJ2-1; 7 bases are a match to TRBD2. CDR3 length: 15 amino acids. Trimming cost V 5 bases and J 0 bases; bases outside gene matches: 4. CDR1 is PRHDT and CDR2 is FYEKMQ in the germline V gene (reference sequence). The CDR3 DNA follows: TGTGCCAGCAGCCCTAGCGGTAGCTCCTACAATGAGCAGTTCTTC. This sequence encodes CASSPSGSSYNEQFF.

The CDR3 DNA reads TGTGCCAGCTCACCTGGGGGGAACGAGCAGTACTTC. Its translation is CASSPGGNEQYF. The V gene is TRBV18, the J gene TRBJ2-7, with a tentative D call TRBD2 (6 bases). The CDR3 is 12 amino acids. The V gene lost 3 bases and the J gene lost 5 bases, with 8 bases spanning the gap. CDR1 and CDR2 from the germline V gene are KGHSH and LQKENI.

The rearrangement uses TRBV5-6 and TRBJ1-6; D gene unclear. CDR1 is SGHDT, CDR2 YYEEEE, per germline. V was cut by 4 bases and J by 7 bases, with 18 bases left in between. The CDR3 length is 16 residues. CDR3 in amino acids: CASSLGTDTPNSPLHF. The CDR3 bases are TGTGCCAGCAGCCTTGGAACAGATACCCCAAATTCACCCCTCCACTTT. Full variable domain (rest looked up from reference TRBV5-6 and TRBJ1-6): DAGVTQSPTHLIKTRGQQVTLRCSPKSGHDTVSWYQQALGQGPQFIFQYYEEEERQRGNFPDRFSGHQFPNYSSELNVNALLLGDSALYLCASSLGTDTPNSPLHFGNGTRLTVT.

This clonotype is a singleton in its sample. CDR3: CASVTQGAVSGYTF. DNA for the CDR3: TGTGCCAGCGTTACCCAGGGGGCTGTGAGTGGCTACACCTTC. V usage is TRBV12-3 or TRBV12-4 and J usage is TRBJ1-2; TRBD1 matches at 8 bases. J lost 7 bases, V lost 8 bases, and 12 bases had no gene match. The CDR3 consists of 14 residues.